This T cell receptor beta chain is from a study of blood T cell repertoires in COVID-19 (dated by TCRdb to 2019 to 2021). Regarding the research as a whole: The collaborator samples originated in the United States, Italy and Spain and spanned the acute and convalescent phases of COVID-19. Where HLA class I and class II types were available, the types were taken from metadata supplied by the sample provider, not from assay-based typing. Subjects who had been exposed to COVID-19, were actively infected with it, or had recovered from it provided the deeply sampled blood TCRbeta repertoires that made up the dataset. The prospective study material was composed of cDNA or gDNA derived from T cells, B-cell-depleted T cells, or PBMCs. The repertoires were released in a freely available public database meant as a resource for research on the immune response to SARS-CoV-2. Samples came from the ongoing ImmuneRACE study (first 160 participants) plus 1,254 subjects from 6 global collaborators. A de-identified subject ID, COVID-19 status, age in years and sex were almost always included in the sample metadata.

Collaborating institutions collected whole blood in K2EDTA tubes following their own protocols. Collaborator samples were shipped for TCRbeta analysis as frozen whole blood, isolated PBMCs, or DNA extracted from either sample type. V is cut by 5 bases and J by 5 bases, and the space between the germline ends is 18 bases. Including the terminal cysteine and phenylalanine, the CDR3 comprises 15 residues. The sequence is cut down to CDR3 DNA, 45 bases in frame from base 1. The germline V gene supplies CDR1 SGHTA and CDR2 FQGTGA. General study outcomes and caveats: How much clinical and demographic metadata was included differed by source and by participant, and the metadata was provided uncurated.

The immunoSEQ Assay, a bias-controlled multiplex PCR, was used to amplify TCRbeta CDR3 regions from genomic DNA. The authors' analysis ran thus. The number of nucleated cells in each sample was estimated by amplification of reference gene primers within the assay. To quantify the absolute abundance of each unique TCRbeta CDR3 rearrangement, sequence reads were collapsed and filtered. For each sample, productive Simpson clonality was calculated by taking the square root of Simpson's diversity index across productive rearrangements. The source is immuneACCESS, and TCRdb retained only in-frame sequences with V and J called. Part of the clones is not carried over; for the studies checked, unresolved V genes explain less than half of this, and the remainder is unexplained. The V and J calls and clone size are taken from that table; D and trimming were inferred from the DNA. The sample table shows about 150,000 clones, and roughly 72% are seen once. The ten largest account for around 3.5% of the sample.

A remark on this clone: This receptor's antigen is unknown. One base away there is no much larger clone; base qualities are not given.

The sequence was obtained from a woman over 75 with acute or convalescent COVID-19. This sequence uses TRBV7-3 and TRBJ2-5; the D gene is possibly TRBD2, with 6 bases matching. Sequenced material: peripheral blood. The CDR3 corresponds to CASSPDGGSLETQYF. The DNA sequence is given as TGTGCCAGCAGCCCCGACGGGGGTAGTTTGGAGACCCAGTACTTC.